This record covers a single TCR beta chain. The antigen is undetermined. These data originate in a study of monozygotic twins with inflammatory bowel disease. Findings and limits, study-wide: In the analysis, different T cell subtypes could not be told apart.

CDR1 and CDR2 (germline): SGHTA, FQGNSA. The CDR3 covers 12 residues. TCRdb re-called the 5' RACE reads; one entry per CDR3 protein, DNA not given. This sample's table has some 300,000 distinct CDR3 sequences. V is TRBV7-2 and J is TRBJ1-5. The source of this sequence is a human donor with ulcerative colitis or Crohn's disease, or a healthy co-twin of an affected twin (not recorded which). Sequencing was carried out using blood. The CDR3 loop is CASSLDSQPQHF.